Detailed here is one TCR beta chain. Its antigen is unknown. The sample carries other DNA sequences with the same CDR3. Only in-frame clones appear in the TCRdb table, and some are missing; sequencing was by immunoSEQ multiplex PCR. The sample gives about 24,000 clones, 75% to 85% of which show up once; about 19% is in the top ten. The data stem from a study of PD-1 blockade in mismatch repair-deficient tumors. Across the study: Patients had approximately 11 mismatch repair-deficient cancer types and were previously treated and progressing.

Study-level results: After pembrolizumab, tumor-resident clones rose rapidly, then generally contracted before radiologic responses.

PCR or immunohistochemistry showed mismatch repair deficiency in every enrolled patient. A few pembrolizumab responders had their TCRs sequenced. The sequencing used peripheral blood, collected 12 weeks after starting pembrolizumab. The receptor was derived from an adult with mismatch repair-deficient cancer.

The CDR3 sequence: CASSYSRGANYGYTF. Written as DNA, the CDR3 is TGTGCCAGCAGTTACTCTAGGGGAGCTAACTATGGCTACACCTTC. The gene calls are TRBV6-5 and TRBJ1-2; weak D call: TRBD1 (5 bases). The CDR3 is 15 amino acids. The V end lost 0 bases, the J end lost 0 bases, and 8 bases lay between the germline ends. Germline CDR1 MNHEY, CDR2 SVGAGI.